This TCR beta chain was obtained from a study of T cell responses to AZD1222 COVID-19 vaccine. The protocol was immunoSEQ multiplex PCR, while the TCRdb copy is restricted to in-frame clones and leaves out a portion. The sample has around 99,000 clones; 70% to 90% are singletons. The V gene's germline CDR1 is GTSNPN and CDR2 SVGIG (reference sequence). The CDR3 contains 13 residues. Trimming shortened V by 0 bases and J by 7 bases, and 13 bases separated the two germline ends. The rearrangement joins TRBV30 to TRBJ2-7; weak D call: TRBD2 (5 bases). The sequence derives from an adult in good health. The sample in question was peripheral blood, obtained on day 0 of AZD1222 vaccination. The CDR3 here is CAWSVAVGGEQYF. As DNA, the CDR3 is TGTGCCTGGAGTGTAGCGGTCGGTGGAGAGCAGTACTTC.